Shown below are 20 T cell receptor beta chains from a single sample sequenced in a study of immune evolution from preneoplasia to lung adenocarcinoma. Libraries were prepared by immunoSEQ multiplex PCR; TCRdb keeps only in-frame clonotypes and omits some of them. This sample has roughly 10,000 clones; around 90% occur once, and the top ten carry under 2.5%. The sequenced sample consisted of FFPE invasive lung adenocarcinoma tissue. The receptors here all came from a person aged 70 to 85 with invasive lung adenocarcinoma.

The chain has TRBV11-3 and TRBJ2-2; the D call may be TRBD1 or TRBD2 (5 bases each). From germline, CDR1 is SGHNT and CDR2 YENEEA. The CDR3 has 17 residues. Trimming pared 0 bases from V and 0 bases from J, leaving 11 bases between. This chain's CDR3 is CASSLDLLGANTGELFF. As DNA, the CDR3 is TGTGCCAGCAGCTTAGATTTACTAGGGGCGAACACCGGGGAGCTGTTTTTT.

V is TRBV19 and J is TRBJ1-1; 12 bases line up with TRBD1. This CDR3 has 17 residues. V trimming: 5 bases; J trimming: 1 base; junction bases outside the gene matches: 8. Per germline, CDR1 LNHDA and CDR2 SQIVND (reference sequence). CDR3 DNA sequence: TGTGCCAGTAGTCGGGGGGGACAGGGGGCTTGGAACACTGAAGCTTTCTTT. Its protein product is CASSRGGQGAWNTEAFF.

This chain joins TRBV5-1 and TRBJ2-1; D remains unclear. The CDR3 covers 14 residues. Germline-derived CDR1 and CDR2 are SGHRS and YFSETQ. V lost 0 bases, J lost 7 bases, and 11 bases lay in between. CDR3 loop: CASSLAATSNEQFF. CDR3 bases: TGCGCCAGCAGCTTGGCCGCGACGAGTAATGAGCAGTTCTTC.

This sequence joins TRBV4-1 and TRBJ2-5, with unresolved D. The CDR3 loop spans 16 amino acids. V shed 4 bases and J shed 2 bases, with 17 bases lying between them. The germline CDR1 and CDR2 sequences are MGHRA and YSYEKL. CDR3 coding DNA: TGCGCCAGCAGCCGGCCGTCCGGGTCTGGGCAAGAGACCCAGTACTTC. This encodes CASSRPSGSGQETQYF.

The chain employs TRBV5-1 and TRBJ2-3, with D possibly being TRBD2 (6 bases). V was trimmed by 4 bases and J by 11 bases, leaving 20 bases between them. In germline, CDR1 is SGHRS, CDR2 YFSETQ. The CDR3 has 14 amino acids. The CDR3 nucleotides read TGCGCCAGCAGCATTGAGCGGGCCCTTCAGGGGCAGTATTTT. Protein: CASSIERALQGQYF.

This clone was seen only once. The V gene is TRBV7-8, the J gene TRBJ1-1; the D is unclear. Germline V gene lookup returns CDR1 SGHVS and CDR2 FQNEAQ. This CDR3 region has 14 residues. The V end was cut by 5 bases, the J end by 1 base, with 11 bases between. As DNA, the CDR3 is TGTGCCAGCAGCCGCAGAGACCAGAACACTGAAGCTTTCTTT. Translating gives CASSRRDQNTEAFF.

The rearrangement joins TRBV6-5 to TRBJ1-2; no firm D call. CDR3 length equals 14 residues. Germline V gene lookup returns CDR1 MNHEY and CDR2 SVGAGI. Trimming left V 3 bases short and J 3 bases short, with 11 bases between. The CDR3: CASSYGGGDYGYTF. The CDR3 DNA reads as TGTGCCAGCAGTTATGGTGGAGGAGACTATGGCTACACCTTC.

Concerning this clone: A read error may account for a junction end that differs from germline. The CDR3 DNA is TGTGCCAGTTCACCAGGTTCCGATCAGCCCCAGCATTTT. Encoded protein: CASSPGSDQPQHF. This sequence joins TRBV18 and TRBJ1-5; D call uncertain. Germline V lookup: CDR1 KGHSH, CDR2 LQKENI. The CDR3 has 13 residues.

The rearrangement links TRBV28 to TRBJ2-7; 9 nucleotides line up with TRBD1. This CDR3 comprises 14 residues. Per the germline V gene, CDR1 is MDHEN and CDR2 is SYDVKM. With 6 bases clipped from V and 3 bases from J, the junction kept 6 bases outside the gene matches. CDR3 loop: CASRIDRGGYEQYF. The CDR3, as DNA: TGTGCCAGCAGGATAGACAGGGGGGGCTACGAGCAGTACTTC.

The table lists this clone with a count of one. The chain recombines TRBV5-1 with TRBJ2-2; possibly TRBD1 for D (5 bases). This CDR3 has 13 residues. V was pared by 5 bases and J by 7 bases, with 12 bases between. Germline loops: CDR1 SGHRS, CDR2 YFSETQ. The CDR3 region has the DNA TGCGCCAGCAGATTGACAGAGGACGGGGAGCTGTTTTTT. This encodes CASRLTEDGELFF. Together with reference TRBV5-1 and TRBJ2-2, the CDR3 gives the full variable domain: KAGVTQTPRYLIKTRGQQVTLSCSPISGHRSVSWYQQTPGQGLQFLFEYFSETQRNKGNFPGRFSGRQFSNSRSEMNVSTLELGDSALYLCASRLTEDGELFFGEGSRLTVL.

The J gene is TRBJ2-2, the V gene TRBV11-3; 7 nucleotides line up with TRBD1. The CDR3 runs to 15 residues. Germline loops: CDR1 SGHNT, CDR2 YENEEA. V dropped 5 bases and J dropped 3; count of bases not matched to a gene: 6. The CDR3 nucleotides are TGTGCCAGCAGCCCCCGGGACAGAGACACCGGGGAGCTGTTTTTT. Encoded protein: CASSPRDRDTGELFF.

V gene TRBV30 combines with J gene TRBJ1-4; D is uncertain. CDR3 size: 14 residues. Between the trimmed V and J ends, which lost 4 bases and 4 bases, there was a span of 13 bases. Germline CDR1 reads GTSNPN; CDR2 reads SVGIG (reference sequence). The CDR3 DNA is TGTGCCTGGAATATTCCGGGCCATAATGAAAAACTGTTTTTT. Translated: CAWNIPGHNEKLFF. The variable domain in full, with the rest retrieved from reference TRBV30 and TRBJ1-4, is SQTIHQWPATLVQPVGSPLSLECTVEGTSNPNLYWYRQAAGRGLQLLFYSVGIGQISSEVPQNLSASRPQDRQFILSSKKLLLSDSGFYLCAWNIPGHNEKLFFGSGTQLSVL.

The CDR3 DNA reads as TGCGCCAGCAGCCAAGATGGCAGGGTCAATCAGCCCCAGCATTTT. Protein product: CASSQDGRVNQPQHF. The J gene is TRBJ1-5, the V gene TRBV4-1; weak D call: TRBD1 (5 bases). Germline-derived CDR1 and CDR2 are MGHRA and YSYEKL. V was trimmed by 0 bases and J by 3 bases, leaving 9 bases between them. CDR3 length: 15 residues.

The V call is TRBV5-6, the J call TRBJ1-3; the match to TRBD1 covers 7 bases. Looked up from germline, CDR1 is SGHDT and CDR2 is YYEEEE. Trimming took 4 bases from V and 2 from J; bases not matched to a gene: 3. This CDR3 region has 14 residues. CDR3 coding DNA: TGTGCCAGCAGCCTTACAGGGGCTGGAAACACCATATATTTT. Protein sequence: CASSLTGAGNTIYF.

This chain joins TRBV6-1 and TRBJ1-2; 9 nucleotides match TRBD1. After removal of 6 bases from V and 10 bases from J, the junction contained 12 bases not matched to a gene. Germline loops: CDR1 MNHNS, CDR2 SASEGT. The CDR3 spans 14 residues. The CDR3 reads CASSQPGQGLFYTF. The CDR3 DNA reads TGTGCCAGCAGCCAACCGGGACAGGGATTATTCTACACCTTC.

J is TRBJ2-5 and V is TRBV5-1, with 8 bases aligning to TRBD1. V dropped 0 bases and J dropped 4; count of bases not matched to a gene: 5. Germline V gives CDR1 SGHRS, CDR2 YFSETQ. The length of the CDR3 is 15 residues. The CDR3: CASSLGAGGAETQYF. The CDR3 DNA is TGCGCCAGCAGCTTGGGGGCAGGGGGCGCAGAGACCCAGTACTTC.

In nucleotides, the CDR3 is TGTGCTAGTGGTTTGGGGTATGGCTACACCTTC. Its translation: CASGLGYGYTF. This chain links TRBV12-5 with TRBJ1-2; D is ambiguous. Trimming stripped 1 base from V and 5 bases from J, with 2 bases between. The CDR3 is 11 residues long. Germline V gene sequence: CDR1 LGHNT, CDR2 FRNRAP. The full variable domain, completed using reference TRBV12-5 and TRBJ1-2, is DARVTQTPRHKVTEMGQEVTMRCQPILGHNTVFWYRQTMMQGLELLAYFRNRAPLDDSGMPKDRFSAEMPDATLATLKIQPSEPRDSAVYFCASGLGYGYTFGSGTRLTVV.

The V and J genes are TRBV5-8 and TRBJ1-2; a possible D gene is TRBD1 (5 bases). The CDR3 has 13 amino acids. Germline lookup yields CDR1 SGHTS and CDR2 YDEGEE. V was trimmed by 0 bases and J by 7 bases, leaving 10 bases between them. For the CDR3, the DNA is TGTGCCAGCAGCTTGGCAGGGCTAGGTGGCTACACCTTC. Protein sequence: CASSLAGLGGYTF.

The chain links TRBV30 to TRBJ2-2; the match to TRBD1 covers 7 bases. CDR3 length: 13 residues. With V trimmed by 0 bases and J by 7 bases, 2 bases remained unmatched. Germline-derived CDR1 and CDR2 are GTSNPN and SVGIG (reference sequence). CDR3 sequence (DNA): TGTGCCTGGAGTGTACAGGGGTTCGGGGAGCTGTTTTTT. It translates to CAWSVQGFGELFF.

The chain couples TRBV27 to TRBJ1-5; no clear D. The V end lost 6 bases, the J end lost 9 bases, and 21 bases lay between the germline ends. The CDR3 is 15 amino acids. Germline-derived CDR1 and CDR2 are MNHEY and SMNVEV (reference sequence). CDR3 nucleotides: TGTGCCAGCAGCTTCAGCGCAGCTGTCCCTTGGCCCCAGCATTTT. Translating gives CASSFSAAVPWPQHF.